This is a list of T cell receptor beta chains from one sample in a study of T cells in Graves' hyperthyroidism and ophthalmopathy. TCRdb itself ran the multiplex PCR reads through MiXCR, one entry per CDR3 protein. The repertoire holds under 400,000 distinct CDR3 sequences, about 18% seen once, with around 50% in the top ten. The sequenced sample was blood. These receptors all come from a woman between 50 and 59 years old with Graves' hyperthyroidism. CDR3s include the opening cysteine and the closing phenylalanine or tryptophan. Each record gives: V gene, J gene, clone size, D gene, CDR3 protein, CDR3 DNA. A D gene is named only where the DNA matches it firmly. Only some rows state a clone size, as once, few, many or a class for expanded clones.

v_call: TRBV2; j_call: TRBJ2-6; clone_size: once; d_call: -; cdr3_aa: CASSDGGGRSGANVLTF; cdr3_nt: TGTGCCAGCAGTGATGGCGGGGGCCGCTCTGGGGCCAACGTCCTGACTTTC
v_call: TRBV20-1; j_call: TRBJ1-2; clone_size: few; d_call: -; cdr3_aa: CSARRLAGEGGGYTF; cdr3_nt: TGCAGTGCTAGGCGCCTAGCTGGGGAAGGAGGTGGCTACACCTTC
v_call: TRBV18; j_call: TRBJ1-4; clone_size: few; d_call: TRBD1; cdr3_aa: CASSETGRNEKLFF; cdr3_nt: TGTGCCAGCTCCGAGACAGGGCGAAATGAAAAACTGTTTTTT
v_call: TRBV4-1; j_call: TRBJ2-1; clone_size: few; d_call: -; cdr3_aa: CASSQAGQDYNEQFF; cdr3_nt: TGCGCCAGCAGCCAAGCGGGACAAGACTACAATGAGCAGTTCTTC
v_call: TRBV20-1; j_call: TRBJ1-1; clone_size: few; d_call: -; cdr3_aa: CSASGVAGENEAFF; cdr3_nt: TGCAGTGCTAGTGGGGTTGCCGGTGAGAATGAAGCTTTCTTT
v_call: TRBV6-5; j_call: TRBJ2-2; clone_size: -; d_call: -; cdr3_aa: CASSYSSRFRVGTGELFF; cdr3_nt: TGTGCCAGCAGTTACTCATCTCGGTTCAGGGTTGGCACCGGGGAGCTGTTTTTT
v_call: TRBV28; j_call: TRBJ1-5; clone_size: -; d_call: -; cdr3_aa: CASSLYSGTSQVGQPQHF; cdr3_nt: TGTGCCAGCAGTTTATATAGCGGGACATCCCAAGTGGGTCAGCCCCAGCATTTT
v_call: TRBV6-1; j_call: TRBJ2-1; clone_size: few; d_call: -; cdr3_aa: CASSPRANEQFF; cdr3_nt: TGTGCCAGCAGTCCCCGGGCCAATGAGCAGTTCTTC
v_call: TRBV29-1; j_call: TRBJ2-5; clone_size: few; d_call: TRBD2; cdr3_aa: CSAAGLTGTSVETQYF; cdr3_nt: TGCAGCGCCGCAGGATTGACCGGGACTAGCGTCGAGACCCAGTACTTC
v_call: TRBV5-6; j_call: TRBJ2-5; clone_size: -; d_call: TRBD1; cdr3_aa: CASSSTGIETQYF; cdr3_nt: TGTGCCAGCAGCTCGACAGGGATTGAGACCCAGTACTTC
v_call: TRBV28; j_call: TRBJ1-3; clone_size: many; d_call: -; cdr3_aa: CASSPPVGSGNTIYF; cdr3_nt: TGTGCCAGCAGTCCCCCTGTGGGGTCTGGAAACACCATATATTTT
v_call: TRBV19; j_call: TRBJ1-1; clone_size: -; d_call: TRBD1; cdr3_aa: CASIQRTGGMINTEAFF; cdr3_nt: TGTGCCAGTATACAGAGGACAGGGGGCATGATAAACACTGAAGCTTTCTTT
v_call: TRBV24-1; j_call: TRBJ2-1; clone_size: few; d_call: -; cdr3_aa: CATSDLGGTSYNEQFF; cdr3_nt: TGTGCCACCAGTGATTTGGGGGGCACCTCCTACAATGAGCAGTTCTTC
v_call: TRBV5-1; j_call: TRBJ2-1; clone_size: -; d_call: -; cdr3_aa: CASSQEPAYEQFF; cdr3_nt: TGCGCCAGCAGCCAGGAGCCCGCCTACGAGCAGTTCTTC
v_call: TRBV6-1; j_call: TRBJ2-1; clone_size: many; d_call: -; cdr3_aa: CASRGTGINEQFF; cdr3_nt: TGTGCCAGCAGGGGGACGGGGATAAATGAGCAGTTCTTC
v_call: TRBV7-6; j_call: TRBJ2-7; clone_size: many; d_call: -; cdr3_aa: CASSLGQSSYEQYF; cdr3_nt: TGTGCCAGCAGCTTAGGCCAGAGCTCCTACGAGCAGTACTTC
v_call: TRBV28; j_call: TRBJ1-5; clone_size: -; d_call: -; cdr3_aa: CASSLPQGRNQPQHF; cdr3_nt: TGTGCCAGCAGTTTACCACAGGGTAGGAATCAGCCCCAGCATTTT
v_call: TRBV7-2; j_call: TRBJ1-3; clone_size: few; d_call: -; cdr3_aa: CASRQGPGNTIYF; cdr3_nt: TGTGCCAGCAGACAGGGACCCGGAAACACCATATATTTT
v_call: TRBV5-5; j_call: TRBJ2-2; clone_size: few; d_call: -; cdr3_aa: CASSSGRNTGELFF; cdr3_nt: TGTGCCAGCAGCTCCGGACGGAACACCGGGGAGCTGTTTTTT
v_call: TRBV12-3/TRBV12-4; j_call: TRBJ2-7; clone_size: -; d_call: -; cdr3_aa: CASTASSAWEQYF; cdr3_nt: TGTGCCAGCACAGCCTCCAGCGCCTGGGAGCAGTACTTC
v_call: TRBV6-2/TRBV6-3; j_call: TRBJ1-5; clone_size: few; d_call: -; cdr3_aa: CASSYPTGVLDNQPQHF; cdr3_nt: TGTGCCAGCAGTTACCCAACAGGTGTCTTAGACAATCAGCCCCAGCATTTT
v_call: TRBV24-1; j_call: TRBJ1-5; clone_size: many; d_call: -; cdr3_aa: CATTAWGGSNQPQHF; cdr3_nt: TGTGCCACCACCGCGTGGGGGGGCAGCAATCAGCCCCAGCATTTT
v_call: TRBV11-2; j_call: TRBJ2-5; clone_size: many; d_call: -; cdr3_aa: CASSLVITETQYF; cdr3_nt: TGTGCCAGCAGCTTAGTTATCACGGAGACCCAGTACTTC
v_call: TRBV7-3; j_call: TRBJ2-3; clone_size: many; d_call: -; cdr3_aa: CASSLSAGRFDTQYF; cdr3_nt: TGTGCCAGCAGCTTATCGGCGGGCAGGTTTGATACGCAGTATTTT
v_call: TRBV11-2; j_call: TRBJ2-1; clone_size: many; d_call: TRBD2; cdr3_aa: CASSRLAGVPEQFF; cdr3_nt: TGTGCCAGCAGCCGGCTAGCGGGAGTTCCTGAGCAGTTCTTC
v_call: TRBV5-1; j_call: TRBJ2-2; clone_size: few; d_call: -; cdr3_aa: CASSPRAGDTGELFF; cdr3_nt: TGCGCCAGCAGCCCTAGGGCAGGGGACACCGGGGAGCTGTTTTTT
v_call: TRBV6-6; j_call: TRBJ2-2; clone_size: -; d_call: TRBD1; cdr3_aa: CASSYSGGHTGELFF; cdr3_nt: TGTGCCAGCAGTTACTCAGGGGGCCACACCGGGGAGCTGTTTTTT
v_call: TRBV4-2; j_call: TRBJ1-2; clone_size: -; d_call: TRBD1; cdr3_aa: CASSRGQAGSNYGYTF; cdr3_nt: TGTGCCAGCAGCCGCGGACAGGCGGGGTCTAACTATGGCTACACCTTC
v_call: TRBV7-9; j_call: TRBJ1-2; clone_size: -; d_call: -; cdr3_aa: CASSLVAVYGYTF; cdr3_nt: TGTGCCAGCAGCTTAGTGGCAGTCTATGGCTACACCTTC
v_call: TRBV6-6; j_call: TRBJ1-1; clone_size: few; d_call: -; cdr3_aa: CASSYSSPGGPRNTEAFF; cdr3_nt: TGTGCCAGCAGTTACTCGAGCCCCGGGGGGCCCAGGAACACTGAAGCTTTCTTT
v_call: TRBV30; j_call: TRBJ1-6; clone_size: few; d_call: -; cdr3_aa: CASRTVNSPLHF; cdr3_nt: TGTGCCTCTCGGACAGTAAATTCACCCCTCCACTTT
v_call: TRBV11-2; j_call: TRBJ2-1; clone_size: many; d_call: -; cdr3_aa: CASRGGYYNEQFF; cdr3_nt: TGTGCCAGCAGGGGCGGATATTACAATGAGCAGTTCTTC
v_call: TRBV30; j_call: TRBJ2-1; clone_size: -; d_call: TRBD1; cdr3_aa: CAWIPGQIPNEQFF; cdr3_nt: TGTGCCTGGATTCCGGGACAGATACCTAATGAGCAGTTCTTC
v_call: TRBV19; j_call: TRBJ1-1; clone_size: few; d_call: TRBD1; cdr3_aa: CASSNTYRGVGTEAFF; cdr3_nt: TGTGCCAGTAGCAATACATACAGGGGTGTTGGCACTGAAGCTTTCTTT
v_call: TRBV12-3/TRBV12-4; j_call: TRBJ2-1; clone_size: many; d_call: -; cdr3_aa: CASSPWGENNEQFF; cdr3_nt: TGTGCCAGCAGTCCCTGGGGGGAGAACAATGAGCAGTTCTTC
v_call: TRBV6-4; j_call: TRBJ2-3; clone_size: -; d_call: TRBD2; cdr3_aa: CASSALAGGFDTQYF; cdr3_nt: TGTGCCAGCAGCGCACTAGCGGGGGGTTTTGATACGCAGTATTTT
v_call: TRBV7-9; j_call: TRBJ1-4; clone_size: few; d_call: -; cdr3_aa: CASSDAREKLFF; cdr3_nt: TGTGCCAGCAGCGACGCCCGGGAAAAACTGTTTTTT